This TCR beta chain was recorded in a study of tumour-infiltrating T cells in Burkitt lymphoma. Overall study: Survival, overall and progression-free, tracked with productive clonality.

This table comes from immunoSEQ multiplex PCR, and its TCRdb copy is limited to in-frame clones, with some not included. There are some 6,300 clones in the sample; over 9% occur only once, and more than 2.5% lies in the top ten. In its sample, this clone was seen a few times. Per the germline V gene, CDR1 is SGHTA and CDR2 is FQGNSA. Trimming took 5 bases from V and 2 from J; bases not matched to a gene: 4. This CDR3 has 15 residues. Specimen: tumor tissue. V usage is TRBV7-2 and J usage is TRBJ1-5; TRBD1 matches 9 bases. This receptor was obtained from a human donor with diffuse large B-cell lymphoma. CDR3 sequence reads: CASSEGQGRNQPQHF. CDR3 coding DNA: TGTGCCAGCAGCGAGGGACAGGGACGCAATCAGCCCCAGCATTTT.